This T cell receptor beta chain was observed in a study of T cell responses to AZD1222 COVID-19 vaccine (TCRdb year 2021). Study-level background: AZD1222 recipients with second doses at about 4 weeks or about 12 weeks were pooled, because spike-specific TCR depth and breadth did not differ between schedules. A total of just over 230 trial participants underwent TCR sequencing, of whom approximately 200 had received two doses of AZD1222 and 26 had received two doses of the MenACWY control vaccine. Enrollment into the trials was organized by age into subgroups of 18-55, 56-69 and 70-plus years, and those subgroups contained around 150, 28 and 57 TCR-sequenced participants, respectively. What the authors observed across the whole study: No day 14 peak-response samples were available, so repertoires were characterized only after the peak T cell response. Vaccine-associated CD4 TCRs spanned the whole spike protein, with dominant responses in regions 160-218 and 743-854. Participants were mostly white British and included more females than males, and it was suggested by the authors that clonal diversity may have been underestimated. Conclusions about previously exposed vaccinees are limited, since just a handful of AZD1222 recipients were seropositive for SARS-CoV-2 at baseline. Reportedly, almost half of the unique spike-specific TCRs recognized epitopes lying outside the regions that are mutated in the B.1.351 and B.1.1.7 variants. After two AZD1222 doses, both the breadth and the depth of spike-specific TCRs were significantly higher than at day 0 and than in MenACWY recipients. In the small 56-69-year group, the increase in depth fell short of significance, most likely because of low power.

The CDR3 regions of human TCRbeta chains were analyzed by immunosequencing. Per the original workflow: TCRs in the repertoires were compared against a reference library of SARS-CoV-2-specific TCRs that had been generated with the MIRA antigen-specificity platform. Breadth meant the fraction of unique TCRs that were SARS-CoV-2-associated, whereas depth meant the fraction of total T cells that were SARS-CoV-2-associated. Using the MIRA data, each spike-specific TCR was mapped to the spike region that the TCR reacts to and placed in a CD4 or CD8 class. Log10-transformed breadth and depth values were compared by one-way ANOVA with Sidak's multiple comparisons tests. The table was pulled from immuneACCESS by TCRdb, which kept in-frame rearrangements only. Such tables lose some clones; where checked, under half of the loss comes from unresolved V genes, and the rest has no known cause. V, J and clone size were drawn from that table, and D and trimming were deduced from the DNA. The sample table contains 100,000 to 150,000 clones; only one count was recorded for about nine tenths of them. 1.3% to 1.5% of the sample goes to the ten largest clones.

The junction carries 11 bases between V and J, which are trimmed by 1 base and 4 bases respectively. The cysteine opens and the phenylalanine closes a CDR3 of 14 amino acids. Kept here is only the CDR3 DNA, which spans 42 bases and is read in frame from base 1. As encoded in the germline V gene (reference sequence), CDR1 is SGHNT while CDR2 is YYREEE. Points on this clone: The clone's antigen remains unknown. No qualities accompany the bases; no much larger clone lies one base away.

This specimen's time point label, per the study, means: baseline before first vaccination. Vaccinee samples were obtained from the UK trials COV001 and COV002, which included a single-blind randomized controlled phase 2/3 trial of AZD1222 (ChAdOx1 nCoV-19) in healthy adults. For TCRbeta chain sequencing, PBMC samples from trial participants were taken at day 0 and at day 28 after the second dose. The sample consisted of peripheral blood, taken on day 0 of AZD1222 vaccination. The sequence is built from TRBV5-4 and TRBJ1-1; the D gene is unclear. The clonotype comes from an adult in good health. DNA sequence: TGTGCCAGCAGCTTGCAAGGAGGAAGCACTGAAGCTTTCTTT. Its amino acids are CASSLQGGSTEAFF.